This is a list of T cell receptor beta chains from one sample in a study of memory CD4+ T cells and cytomegalovirus serostatus. Produced via immunoSEQ multiplex PCR; TCRdb's table is partial and in-frame only. The data hold over 60,000 clones, with approximately 71% observed a single time. Sequenced: memory CD4+ T cells from blood. These receptors all stem from an adult in good health and CMV-seronegative. Both conserved end residues are part of each CDR3. A D gene is named only where the DNA matches it firmly. The listing skips clone size in some rows; elsewhere it reads once, few, many or a size class.

cdr3_nt cdr3_aa j_call d_call clone_size v_call
TGTGCTAGTGGTTTGTCGGGGGGGTTCGTTCCTGAAGCTTTCTTT CASGLSGGFVPEAFF TRBJ1-1 NA NA TRBV12-5
TGTGCCAGCATGAGTTTCACAGATACGCAGTATTTT CASMSFTDTQYF TRBJ2-3 NA NA TRBV6-5
TGTGCCAGCAGCTTGGCCAGGACCCTGACCTTT CASSLARTLTF TRBJ1-1 NA NA TRBV5-5
TGTGCCAGCAGCCTCGGACAGGGAGGGCGGGAAAAACTGTTTTTT CASSLGQGGREKLFF TRBJ1-4 TRBD1 NA TRBV5-4
TGTGCCAGTAGTAAGACTAGCGGGGGTCGAGAGACCCAGTACTTC CASSKTSGGRETQYF TRBJ2-5 TRBD2 NA TRBV19
TGTGCCAGCGGTAGGGACTCATCCTACGAGCAGTACTTC CASGRDSSYEQYF TRBJ2-7 NA NA TRBV28
TGTGCCAGCAGCCCGGGGACAGGGCTCTCCACAGATACGCAGTATTTT CASSPGTGLSTDTQYF TRBJ2-3 TRBD1 NA TRBV7-6
TGTGCCAGCAGCTTGAGCTACAATCAGCCCCAGCATTTT CASSLSYNQPQHF TRBJ1-5 NA once TRBV7-6
TGTGCCAGCACTCGAGGGCAGATCAACACCGGGGAGCTGTTTTTT CASTRGQINTGELFF TRBJ2-2 NA NA TRBV28
TGCGCCAGCAGCTTGTGGCGGGGGGGGGATGAGCAGTTCTTC CASSLWRGGDEQFF TRBJ2-1 TRBD2 once TRBV5-1
TGTGCCTGGAGTGTCCCAGGGCTTAATTCACCCCTCCACTTT CAWSVPGLNSPLHF TRBJ1-6 NA few TRBV30